The present entry profiles one T cell receptor (beta chain) with its context. Its target is not known. TCRdb keeps only in-frame clones here, not all; method: immunoSEQ multiplex PCR. The repertoire holds 300,000 to 350,000 clones, with around 90% as singletons. The sample comes from a study of Ad26.COV2.S vaccination and SARS-CoV-2 variants. Overall study context: COV1001, an Ad26.COV2.S trial, supplied this vaccine-arm donor. Intramuscular Ad26.COV2.S at 5x10^10 or 1x10^11 viral particles.

The treatment is: roughly 19 received Ad26.COV2.S at low or high dose, single or two shots; about 5 received placebo; per-sample allocation not given. Following the first vaccine or placebo injection, samples were taken on day 63. Wuhan-strain spike was delivered by a replication-incompetent Ad26 vector. Findings and limits, study-wide: Researchers reported similar non-spike TCR breadth in vaccine and placebo recipients.

This clonotype was sampled from a person between 18 and 65 years old who received the Ad26.COV2.S COVID-19 vaccine or a placebo. Material: peripheral blood, obtained in a trial of Ad26.COV2.S vaccine versus placebo.

CDR3 protein: CASSYEAGYEQYF. CDR3 DNA: TGTGCCAGCAGCTACGAGGCGGGCTACGAGCAGTACTTC. This sequence joins TRBV7-8 and TRBJ2-7; D is possibly TRBD2 (5 bases). The CDR3 consists of 13 residues. V shed 4 bases and J shed 3 bases, with 10 bases lying between them. The V gene's germline CDR1 is SGHVS and CDR2 FQNEAQ.